Described below is a single TCR beta chain sequence and its context. This specimen belongs to a study of blood T cells in healthy people across ages. The CDR3 is 14 amino acids. Trimming pared 4 bases from V and 4 bases from J, leaving 11 bases between. Germline V gives CDR1 LGHDT, CDR2 YNNKEL (reference sequence). The authors drew 8 to 10 milliliters of peripheral blood from each donor. Through a sample-barcoded 5' primer and a J-beta primer mix, a second PCR was run for roughly 6 to 12 cycles. Each CDR3 protein is one row after TCRdb ran MiXCR on the 5' RACE reads. This table holds about 830,000 distinct CDR3 sequences, about 62% found once.

The source material was blood. The sequence came from a man aged 30-40 years in good health. The J gene is TRBJ2-4, the V gene TRBV3-1; possibly TRBD1 for D (5 bases). The CDR3 nucleotides read TGTGCCAGCAGCCCACAGGTTACTAAAAACATTCAGTACTTC. Its protein product is CASSPQVTKNIQYF.